This T cell receptor beta chain was profiled in a study of control samples from healthy donors and cancer patients. This CDR3 comprises 15 residues. J gave up 3 bases and V 8 bases, and 5 bases lay outside the gene matches. The germline V gene encodes CDR1 MNHEY and CDR2 SMNVEV (reference sequence). Produced via immunoSEQ multiplex PCR; TCRdb's table is partial and in-frame only. Of 65,000 to 95,000 clones listed, around 87% are singletons. The sample taken for sequencing was blood. The V and J genes are TRBV27 and TRBJ2-2, with 11 bases aligning to TRBD2. The source of this sequence is a man aged 50-60 years in good health. CDR3 bases: TGTGCCAGCGGCAGGACTAGCGGGTACACCGGGGAGCTGTTTTTT. Translation gives CASGRTSGYTGELFF.